This T cell receptor (beta chain) was identified during a study of blood T cell repertoires in COVID-19 (dated by TCRdb to the early 2020s). About the full investigation: The collaborator samples originated in the United States, Italy and Spain and spanned the acute and convalescent phases of COVID-19. The repertoires were made available in a free public database intended to serve as a resource for research on the immune response to SARS-CoV-2. Where available, HLA class I and class II types were obtained from metadata supplied by the sample provider rather than from assay-based typing. The samples were drawn from two sources: the first 160 participants of the ongoing ImmuneRACE study, and over 1,000 subjects contributed by 6 global collaborators. A de-identified subject ID, COVID-19 status, age in years and sex were almost always included in the sample metadata. Deeply sampled blood TCRbeta repertoires from subjects exposed to, actively infected with, or recovered from COVID-19 were included in the dataset. The material from the prospective study consisted of cDNA or gDNA derived from T cells, B-cell-depleted T cells, or PBMCs.

Summary of the overall study and its limitations: Clinical and demographic metadata were provided uncurated, with the amount varying by source and participant.

At one collaborating source in Seattle, patients were enrolled during active infection and were followed longitudinally through the course of disease. Collaborating institutions collected whole blood in K2EDTA tubes following their own protocols. Collaborator samples were shipped for TCRbeta analysis as frozen whole blood, isolated PBMCs, or DNA extracted from either sample type. Worth noting for this clone: Its binding antigen is unknown. One base away there is no much larger clone; base qualities are not given.

The immunoSEQ Assay, a bias-controlled multiplex PCR, was used to amplify TCRbeta CDR3 regions from genomic DNA. Processing in the source paper ran as follows. The number of nucleated cells in each sample was estimated from the amplification of reference gene primers within the assay. Sequence reads were collapsed and filtered to measure the absolute abundance of every unique TCRbeta CDR3 rearrangement. For each sample, productive Simpson clonality was calculated as the square root of Simpson's diversity index across productive rearrangements. The clones in this table, taken by TCRdb from immuneACCESS, are in-frame only. Not every clone is retained; where verified, under half of the shortfall comes from an unresolved V gene, and the cause of the rest is unknown. V, J and clone size are taken as reported in that table, and D and trimming were inferred from the DNA itself. The sample data list under 250,000 clones, and 79% of these were observed just once. The top ten constitute over 5% of the sample.

According to the germline V gene, CDR1 reads SQVTM and CDR2 reads ANQGSEA. V gives up 5 bases and J gives up 1 base, and the segment between their germline ends measures 9 bases. The CDR3 covers 12 residues, taking in both the cysteine and the phenylalanine. Left in the record is the CDR3 DNA by itself, 36 bases read in frame from the first base. The chain employs TRBV29-1 and TRBJ2-7; too little of a D gene remains to name it. The TCR sequence derives from a woman in her thirties or forties with COVID-19, enrolled during active disease. Sequenced: peripheral blood. CDR3 protein: CSVKTQSYEQYF. The nucleotides are TGCAGCGTTAAGACACAGTCCTACGAGCAGTACTTC.